This entry features one TCR beta chain sequence. This clonotype was seen ten or more times. Its antigen target is currently unknown. The sample holds no much larger clone one base away, and base qualities are not on file. The germline V gene provides CDR1 ENHRY and CDR2 SYGVKD. The CDR3 spans 14 residues, from the cysteine through the phenylalanine. Only CDR3 DNA remains: 42 bases, in frame from the first base. Germline trimming: 3 bases from V, 6 bases from J; junction bases outside gene matches: 6. This sample is drawn from a study of response to subunit inactivated influenza vaccine (dated by TCRdb to between 2018 and 2020). Background for the entire study: Deep quantitative profiling of the T cell receptor repertoire was used in the study to follow responses to a trivalent subunit inactivated influenza vaccine.

In light of the paper, this sample's time point label describes: approximately 47 days after influenza vaccine administration. The paper's findings and limits, for the study overall: The authors proposed that each seasonal influenza vaccination may bring in only a limited number of new T cells.

Libraries came from RT-PCR. TCRdb lists the instrument as Illumina HiSeq 2500. Using fastp at Q25 and MiXCR, TCRdb reprocessed the public reads and kept productive beta chains. Records with the same CDR3 protein are collapsed into one entry carrying the most frequent genes and DNA. The sample profile shows around 160,000 distinct CDR3 sequences; about a tenth of them were found once. Clones ranked in the top ten supply around 12% of the sample. This receptor chain uses TRBV10-3 and TRBJ1-2, with 8 central nucleotides matching TRBD1. The TCR sequence derives from a man aged 50 to 59 who received an inactivated influenza vaccine. Donor details come from another sample of the same person, matched by shared clones. This sample comprised non-naive T cells sorted from PBMCs, obtained roughly 48 days after vaccination. The cell subset or site label on this specimen signifies: memory T cell fraction. The CDR3 in this case is CAISEGDRGHGYTF. The sequence in DNA is TGTGCCATCAGTGAAGGTGACAGGGGACATGGCTACACCTTC.